These 21 T cell receptor beta chains were sequenced from one sample in a study of tumor-infiltrating lymphocytes in primary liver carcinoma. Priming with a constant-region primer yielded TCR beta cDNA from about 540 ng total RNA. TCR beta libraries came from three nested multiplex PCR rounds using slightly modified ARM-PCR. A C-beta reverse primer and TRBV1-TRBV30 forward primers served in each of the first two PCR rounds, at about 10 cycles apiece. TCRdb redid the calling of the multiplex PCR reads with MiXCR, one entry per CDR3 protein. The sample yields hundreds of thousands of distinct CDR3 sequences, 45% to 70% seen once. Both blood RNA, taken from unsorted whole blood, and germline DNA were extracted. The sequencing input was peripheral blood. All receptors come from a woman in her twenties or thirties with primary liver carcinoma and hepatitis B virus infection.

This clonotype was seen just once. It is likely a read error, because the conserved phenylalanine at the end of the CDR3 is missing. CDR3 nucleotide sequence: TGTACCAGCAGCCCCCGAGGACCGGGACGTTTGCACCCTAACTATGGCTACACCCTC. It is translated as CTSSPRGPGRLHPNYGYTL. V gene TRBV6-6 combines with J gene TRBJ1-2; a weak D match, TRBD1 (5 bases). Germline-derived CDR1 and CDR2 are MNHNY and SVGAGI (reference sequence). CDR3 length: 19 residues.

Remarks on this clonotype: A single base separates this from a much larger clone, so it may be a read error. The chain couples TRBV7-8 to TRBJ2-3, with D possibly called TRBD1 or TRBD2 (5 bases each). The CDR3 loop spans 15 amino acids. The germline gives CDR1 SGHVS, CDR2 FQNEAQ. In DNA form, the CDR3 reads TGTGCCAGCAGAGGGACCCGACGGAGCACAGATACGCGGTATTTT. It encodes CASRGTRRSTDTRYF.

Regarding this clonotype: A read error may be the cause here, since a much bigger clone is one base away. The chain uses TRBV6-2 or TRBV6-3 and TRBJ2-7; D remains unclear. V shed 6 bases and J shed 2 bases, with 17 bases lying between them. CDR1 and CDR2 (germline): MNHEY, SVGEGT. This CDR3 region has 15 residues. The CDR3 here is CASRTIQRHPYEQYF. CDR3 in DNA: TGTGCCAGCAGGACAATACAGAGACACCCCTACGAGCAGTACTTC.

This clonotype has more than one count but fewer than ten. CDR3 DNA sequence: TGTGCCAGCAGGCTGGGACAGGACACTGAAGCTTTCTTT. It is translated as CASRLGQDTEAFF. The chain uses TRBV12-3 or TRBV12-4 and TRBJ1-1, with 8 nucleotides matching TRBD1. This CDR3 spans 13 amino acids. V dropped 6 bases and J dropped 3; count of bases not matched to a gene: 3.

This clonotype was seen at least ten times. The gene calls are TRBV12-3 or TRBV12-4 and TRBJ1-2, with 7 bases identical to TRBD1. This CDR3 comprises 11 residues. The trim removed 11 bases at V and 7 bases at J, leaving 7 bases unmatched. The chain's CDR3 is CAALTGTGYTF. The CDR3 nucleotides read TGTGCCGCCCTGACAGGGACTGGCTACACCTTC.

As regards this clonotype: The junction shows a germline mismatch at one end, possibly a read error. The chain couples TRBV29-1 to TRBJ1-4, with D possibly TRBD1 on 5 matching bases. CDR3 length: 14 residues. Germline CDR1 is SQVTM and CDR2 is ANQGSEA. DNA of the CDR3: TGCAGTCCTGGGAGACAGAGGACTAATGAAGAACTGTTTTTT. As protein: CSPGRQRTNEELFF. The full variable domain, its missing parts supplied by reference TRBV29-1 and TRBJ1-4, is SAVISQKPSRDICQRGTSLTIQCQVDSQVTMMFWYRQQPGQSLTLIATANQGSEATYESGFVIDKFPISRPNLTFSTLTVSNMSPEDSSIYLCSPGRQRTNEELFFGSGTQLSVL.

This clonotype was seen only a few times. At one boundary the junction diverges from the germline segment, which might be a read error. The gene calls are TRBV11-2 and TRBJ2-7; 7 bases match TRBD1. The CDR3 sequence is 14 residues long. CDR1 is SGHAT, CDR2 FQNNGV, per germline. For the CDR3, the DNA is TGTGCCAGCAGCATATCCGGGACAGCTTCCGAGCGGTACTTC. This translates into CASSISGTASERYF. Variable domain in full (rest from reference TRBV11-2 and TRBJ2-7): EAGVAQSPRYKIIEKRQSVAFWCNPISGHATLYWYQQILGQGPKLLIQFQNNGVVDDSQLPKDRFSAERLKGVDSTLKIQPAKLEDSAVYLCASSISGTASERYFGPGTRLTVT.

The chain is built from TRBV13 and TRBJ1-2; possible D gene TRBD1, 6 bases. The CDR3 contains 15 residues. The V end lost 2 bases, the J end lost 3 bases, and 13 bases lay between the germline ends. Germline CDR1 and CDR2: PRHDT and FYEKMQ (reference sequence). DNA of the CDR3: TGTGCCAGCAGCTTAAGGGGGATAGTGGACTATGGCTACACCTTC. This sequence encodes CASSLRGIVDYGYTF.

This rearrangement joins TRBV5-6 to TRBJ2-4, with D perhaps matching TRBD1 (6 bases). Trimming took off 1 base at V and 7 bases at J, with 18 bases between the two ends. This CDR3 region has 16 residues. Looked up from germline, CDR1 is SGHDT and CDR2 is YYEEEE. CDR3 sequence reads: CASSLFGGGFSNIQYF. The DNA of the CDR3 is TGTGCCAGCAGCTTGTTTGGGGGCGGATTTTCCAACATTCAGTACTTC. The variable domain in full, completed from reference TRBV5-6 and TRBJ2-4, reads DAGVTQSPTHLIKTRGQQVTLRCSPKSGHDTVSWYQQALGQGPQFIFQYYEEEERQRGNFPDRFSGHQFPNYSSELNVNALLLGDSALYLCASSLFGGGFSNIQYFGAGTRLSVL.

This clonotype occurred many times. The CDR3 loop reads CASSLTGELNYGYTF. CDR3 coding DNA: TGTGCCAGCAGTCTCACAGGGGAGCTTAACTATGGCTACACCTTC. The rearrangement joins TRBV12-3 or TRBV12-4 to TRBJ1-2; 7 bases are a match to TRBD1. Trimming cost V 5 bases and J 1 base; bases outside gene matches: 7. The CDR3 is 15 amino acids.

This chain's CDR3 is CAGGPTSGRKAEQFF. The DNA of the CDR3 is TGCGCCGGCGGGCCCACTAGCGGGAGAAAGGCTGAGCAGTTCTTC. The chain carries TRBV10-2 and TRBJ2-1; 11 bases fit TRBD2. Germline-derived CDR1 and CDR2 are WSHSY and SAAADI. The CDR3 sequence is 15 residues long. Trimming took 11 bases from V and 9 from J; bases not matched to a gene: 15.

With regard to this clonotype: It may be a read error: a sequence one base away is much more abundant. The V and J genes are TRBV4-2 and TRBJ2-1; D uncertain. There are 14 residues in the CDR3. Trimming cost V 4 bases and J 2 bases, with 9 bases left between them. The germline CDR1 and CDR2 sequences are LGHNA and YNFKEQ. The CDR3 loop is CASSLEWTYNEQFF. Written as DNA, the CDR3 is TGTGCCAGCAGCCTCGAATGGACCTACAATGAGCAGTTCTTC.

The gene calls are TRBV21-1 and TRBJ2-7; TRBD2 is taken as the D call from the table, unchecked against the DNA. TRBV21-1 is tagged as a pseudogene. The CDR3 runs 19 residues. The CDR3 DNA reads as TGTGTCAGCAGCAAAACAGGCAAGCGGGAGGCTCGGGCCCCTATCGAGCAGTACTTC. It encodes CVSSKTGKREARAPIEQYF.

This clonotype has only one observation. An end of the junction differs from the germline gene, which may be a read error. CDR3 residues: CASSLGSSSYNGQFF. The CDR3 DNA is TGTGCCAGCAGCCTCGGGTCAAGCTCCTACAATGGGCAGTTCTTC. The gene calls are TRBV11-3 and TRBJ2-1; D is ambiguous. Germline V lookup: CDR1 SGHNT, CDR2 YENEEA. This CDR3 spans 15 amino acids.

This clonotype was seen ten or more times. The chain employs TRBV4-2 and TRBJ1-2; 12 bases align to TRBD1. Germline V gene lookup returns CDR1 LGHNA and CDR2 YNFKEQ. With 2 bases clipped from V and 8 bases from J, the junction kept 9 bases outside the gene matches. This CDR3 region has 16 residues. The CDR3 DNA reads as TGTGCCAGCAGCCAAATTCCGGGACAGGGGGCAGGGGGCTACACCTTC. Its translation: CASSQIPGQGAGGYTF.

This clonotype turned up a few times. The V gene is TRBV28, the J gene TRBJ2-6; TRBD1 is a possible D gene (5 bases). Germline V lookup: CDR1 MDHEN, CDR2 SYDVKM. Trimming pared 5 bases from V and 1 base from J, leaving 12 bases between. CDR3 length: 16 residues. This chain's CDR3 is CASSPGQESGANVLTF. CDR3 nucleotides: TGTGCCAGCAGTCCCGGACAAGAGTCTGGGGCCAACGTCCTGACTTTC.

With respect to this clonotype: This sequence may be a read error, since a much larger clone differs from it by one base. The conserved closing phenylalanine or tryptophan is absent in this CDR3, likely reflecting a read error. V gene TRBV6-2 or TRBV6-3 combines with J gene TRBJ2-1; 7 positions agree with TRBD1. The CDR3 has 13 amino acids. Looked up from germline, CDR1 is MNHEY and CDR2 is SVGEGT. The trim removed 5 bases at V and 5 bases at J, leaving 3 bases unmatched. As DNA, the CDR3 is TGTGCCAGCAGTAAGACAGGGAACAATGAGCAGTTCCTC. Its protein product is CASSKTGNNEQFL.

With regard to this clonotype: It may be a read error: a sequence one base away is much more abundant. The chain links TRBV29-1 to TRBJ2-7, with D possibly being TRBD1 (5 bases). Germline CDR1 and CDR2: SQVTM and ANQGSEA. The CDR3 contains 13 residues. CDR3 sequence (DNA): TGCAGAGTAAGAACAGGCGTTACCTACGAGCAGTACTTC. It yields the protein CRVRTGVTYEQYF.

There are many counts of this clonotype. V is TRBV11-3 and J is TRBJ2-1; 14 bases map to TRBD2. Germline CDR1 reads SGHNT; CDR2 reads YENEEA. The CDR3 covers 18 residues. Germline trimming cut 5 bases from V and 2 bases from J; bases unmatched to any gene: 8. The CDR3 loop is CASSAGTSGRPPYNEQFF. As DNA, the CDR3 is TGTGCCAGCAGCGCTGGGACTAGCGGGAGACCCCCCTACAATGAGCAGTTCTTC.

Points on this clonotype: This CDR3 is missing its conserved last phenylalanine or tryptophan, likely due to a read error. This chain connects TRBV15 to TRBJ2-5; D remains unclear. The CDR3 is made up of 16 amino acids. Trimming removed 3 bases at V and 2 bases at J, with 16 bases between. Germline loops: CDR1 LNHNV, CDR2 YYDKDF (reference sequence). The CDR3 here is CATSSGEWAEQETQYS. The CDR3 bases are TGTGCCACCAGCAGTGGCGAGTGGGCGGAACAAGAGACCCAGTACTCC.

V and J are TRBV11-3 and TRBJ1-1; 7 bases line up with TRBD1. The CDR3 has 14 amino acids. Germline CDR1 is SGHNT and CDR2 is YENEEA. V dropped 0 bases and J dropped 4; count of bases not matched to a gene: 2. The CDR3 sequence: CASSLEGGGTEAFF. CDR3 bases: TGTGCCAGCAGCTTAGAAGGGGGCGGCACTGAAGCTTTCTTT.